The entry below describes one T cell receptor (beta chain). Original data processing: Estimates of nucleated cell counts were drawn from the amplification of reference gene primers. Profiling relied on immunoSEQ multiplex PCR, and the TCRdb table lists in-frame clones only, not all of them. That table gives V, J and clone size, and the DNA gave D and trimming. The sample lists 220,000 or so clones; about four fifths were seen once. This sample is part of a study of blood T cell repertoires in COVID-19. Study information: The study drew acute and convalescent COVID-19 samples from the United States, Italy and Spain. PBMCs, B-cell-depleted T cells, or T cells were the source of the cDNA or gDNA that made up the material.

V shed 3 bases and J shed 4 bases, with 12 bases lying between them. CDR1 and CDR2 from the germline V gene are SGHNT and YYREEE (reference sequence). CDR3 length: 14 residues. The TCR was taken from a young woman who had recovered from COVID-19. This chain connects TRBV5-4 to TRBJ2-3, with a weak D call TRBD1 (5 bases). The specimen was peripheral blood. For the CDR3, the DNA is TGTGCCAGCAGCTGGGGCAGGGTTGCAGATACGCAGTATTTT. It yields the protein CASSWGRVADTQYF.